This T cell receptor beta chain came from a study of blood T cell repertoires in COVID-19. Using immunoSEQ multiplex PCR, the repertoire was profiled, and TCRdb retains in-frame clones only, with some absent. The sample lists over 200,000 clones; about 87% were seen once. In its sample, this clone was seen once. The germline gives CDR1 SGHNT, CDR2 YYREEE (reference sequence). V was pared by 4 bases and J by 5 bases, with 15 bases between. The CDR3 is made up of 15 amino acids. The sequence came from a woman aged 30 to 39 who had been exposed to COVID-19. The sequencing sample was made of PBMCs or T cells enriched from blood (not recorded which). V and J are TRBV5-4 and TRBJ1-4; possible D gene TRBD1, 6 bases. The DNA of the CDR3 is TGTGCCAGCAGCCTACGAGGGGGATACAATGAAAAACTGTTTTTT. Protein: CASSLRGGYNEKLFF. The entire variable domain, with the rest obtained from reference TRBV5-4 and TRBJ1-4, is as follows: ETGVTQSPTHLIKTRGQQVTLRCSSQSGHNTVSWYQQALGQGPQFIFQYYREEENGRGNFPPRFSGLQFPNYSSELNVNALELDDSALYLCASSLRGGYNEKLFFGSGTQLSVL.